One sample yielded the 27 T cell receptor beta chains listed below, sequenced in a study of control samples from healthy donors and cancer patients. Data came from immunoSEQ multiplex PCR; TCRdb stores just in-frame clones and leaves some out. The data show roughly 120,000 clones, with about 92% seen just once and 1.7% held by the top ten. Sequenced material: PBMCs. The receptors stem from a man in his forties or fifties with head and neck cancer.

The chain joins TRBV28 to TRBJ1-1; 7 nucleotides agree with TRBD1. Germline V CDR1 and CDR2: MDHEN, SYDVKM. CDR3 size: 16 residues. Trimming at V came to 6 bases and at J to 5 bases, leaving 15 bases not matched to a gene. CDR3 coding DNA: TGTGCCAGCAGGGGACAGACCATGTGGGCATGGACTGAAGCTTTCTTT. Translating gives CASRGQTMWAWTEAFF.

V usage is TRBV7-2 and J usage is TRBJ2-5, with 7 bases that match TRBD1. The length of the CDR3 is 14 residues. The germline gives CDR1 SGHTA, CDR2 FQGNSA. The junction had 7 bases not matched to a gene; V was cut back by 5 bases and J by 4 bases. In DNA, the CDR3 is TGTGCCAGCAGCCCCCCGGACAGGCGAGAGACCCAGTACTTC. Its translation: CASSPPDRRETQYF.

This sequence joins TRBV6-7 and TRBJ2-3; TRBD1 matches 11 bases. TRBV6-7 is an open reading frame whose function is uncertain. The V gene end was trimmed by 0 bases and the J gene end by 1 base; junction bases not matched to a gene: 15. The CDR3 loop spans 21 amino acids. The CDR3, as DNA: TGTGCCAGCAGTTACTCGACCCATTTCTCCGGGACAGGGGGATGCACAGATACGCAGTATTTT. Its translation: CASSYSTHFSGTGGCTDTQYF.

CDR3 sequence reads: CASSLDRNEQFF. The CDR3 nucleotides are TGTGCCAGCAGTTTGGACAGGAATGAGCAGTTCTTC. J is TRBJ2-1 and V is TRBV6-5, with 7 nucleotides matching TRBD1. V trimming: 4 bases; J trimming: 7 bases; junction bases outside the gene matches: 1. This CDR3 is built from 12 residues. CDR1 is MNHEY, CDR2 SVGAGI, per germline.

CDR3 nucleotide sequence: TGCGCCAGCAGCTTGGGACTAGCTGACGAGCAGTACTTC. Its protein product is CASSLGLADEQYF. The rearrangement uses TRBV5-1 and TRBJ2-7; TRBD2 matches at 7 bases. CDR3 size: 13 residues. J lost 5 bases, V lost 0 bases, and 2 bases had no gene match. Germline V gene data show CDR1 as SGHRS and CDR2 as YFSETQ.

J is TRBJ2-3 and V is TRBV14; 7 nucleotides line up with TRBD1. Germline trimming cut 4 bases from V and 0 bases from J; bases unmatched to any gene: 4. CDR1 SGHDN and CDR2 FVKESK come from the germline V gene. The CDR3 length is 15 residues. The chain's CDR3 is CASSRGTVSTDTQYF. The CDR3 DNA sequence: TGTGCCAGCAGCCGGGGGACAGTAAGCACAGATACGCAGTATTTT.

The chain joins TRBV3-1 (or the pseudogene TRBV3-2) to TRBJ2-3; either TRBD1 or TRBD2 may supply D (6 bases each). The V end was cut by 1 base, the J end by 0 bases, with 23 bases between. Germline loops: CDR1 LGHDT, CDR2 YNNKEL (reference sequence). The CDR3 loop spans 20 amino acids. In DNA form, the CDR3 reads TGTGCCAGCAGCCAAGTTTCCCTCTTTGGAAGGGGGGCGAGCACAGATACGCAGTATTTT. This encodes CASSQVSLFGRGASTDTQYF.

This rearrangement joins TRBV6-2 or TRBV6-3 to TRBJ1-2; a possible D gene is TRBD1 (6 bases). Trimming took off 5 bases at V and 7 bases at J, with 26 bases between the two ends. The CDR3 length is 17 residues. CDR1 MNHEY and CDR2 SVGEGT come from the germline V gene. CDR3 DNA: TGTGCCAGCAGTCGTGTTTTTGGTCCGGGGCAGGGGTTTGGCTACACCTTC. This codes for CASSRVFGPGQGFGYTF.

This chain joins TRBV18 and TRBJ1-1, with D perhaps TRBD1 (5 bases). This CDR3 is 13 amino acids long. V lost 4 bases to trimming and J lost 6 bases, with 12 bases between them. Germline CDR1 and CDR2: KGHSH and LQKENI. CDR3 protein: CASSLQGPSEAFF. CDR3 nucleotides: TGTGCCAGCTCACTTCAGGGTCCGTCTGAAGCTTTCTTT.

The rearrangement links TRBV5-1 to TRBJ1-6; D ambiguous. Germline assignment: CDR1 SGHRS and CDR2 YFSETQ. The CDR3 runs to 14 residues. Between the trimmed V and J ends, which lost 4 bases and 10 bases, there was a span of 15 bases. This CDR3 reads CASSVGDSGSPLHF. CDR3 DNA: TGCGCCAGCAGCGTAGGTGATAGTGGGTCACCCCTCCACTTT.

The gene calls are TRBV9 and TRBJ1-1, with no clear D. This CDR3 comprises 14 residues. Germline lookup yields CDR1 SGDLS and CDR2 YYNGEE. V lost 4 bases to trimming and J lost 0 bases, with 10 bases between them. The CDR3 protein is CASSPRLMNTEAFF. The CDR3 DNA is TGTGCCAGCAGCCCTCGGCTCATGAACACTGAAGCTTTCTTT.

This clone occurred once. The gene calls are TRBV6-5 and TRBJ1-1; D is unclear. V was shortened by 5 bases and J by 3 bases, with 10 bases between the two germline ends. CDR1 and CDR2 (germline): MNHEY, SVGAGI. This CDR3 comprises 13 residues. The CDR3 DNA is TGTGCCAGCAGTACCCGGCGGGACACTGAAGCTTTCTTT. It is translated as CASSTRRDTEAFF.

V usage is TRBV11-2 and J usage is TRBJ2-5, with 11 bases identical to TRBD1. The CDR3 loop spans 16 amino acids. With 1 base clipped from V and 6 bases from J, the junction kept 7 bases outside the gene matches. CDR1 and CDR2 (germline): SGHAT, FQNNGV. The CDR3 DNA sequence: TGTGCCAGCAGCTTAGGGAGGACAGGGGGCACAAAGACCCAGTACTTC. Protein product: CASSLGRTGGTKTQYF.

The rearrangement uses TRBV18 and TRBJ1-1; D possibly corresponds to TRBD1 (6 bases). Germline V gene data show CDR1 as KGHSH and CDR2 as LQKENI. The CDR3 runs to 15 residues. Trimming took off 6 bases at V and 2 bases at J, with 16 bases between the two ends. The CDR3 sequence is CASSDSKRSNTEAFF. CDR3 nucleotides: TGTGCCAGCTCGGACAGTAAGAGATCTAACACTGAAGCTTTCTTT.

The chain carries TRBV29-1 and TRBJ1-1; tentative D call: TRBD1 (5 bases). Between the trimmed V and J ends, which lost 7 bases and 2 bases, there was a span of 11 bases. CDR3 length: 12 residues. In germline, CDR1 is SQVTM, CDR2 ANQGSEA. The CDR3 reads CSARQSNTEAFF. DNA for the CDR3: TGCAGCGCGCGACAGTCCAACACTGAAGCTTTCTTT.

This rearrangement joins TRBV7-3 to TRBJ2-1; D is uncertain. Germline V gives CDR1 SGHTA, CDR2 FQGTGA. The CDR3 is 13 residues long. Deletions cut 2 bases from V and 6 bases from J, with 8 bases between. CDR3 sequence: CASSLGVGNEQFF. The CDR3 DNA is TGTGCCAGCAGCTTAGGAGTCGGCAATGAGCAGTTCTTC.

CDR3 DNA: TGTGCCAGCACCCCAGCCCGGGACAGGGTCTGCTACACCTTC. This gives the protein CASTPARDRVCYTF. The chain is built from TRBV6-5 and TRBJ1-2; 9 nucleotides line up with TRBD1. V lost 7 bases to trimming and J lost 9 bases; unmatched junction nucleotides: 12. The CDR3 has 14 amino acids. Germline CDR1 and CDR2: MNHEY and SVGAGI.

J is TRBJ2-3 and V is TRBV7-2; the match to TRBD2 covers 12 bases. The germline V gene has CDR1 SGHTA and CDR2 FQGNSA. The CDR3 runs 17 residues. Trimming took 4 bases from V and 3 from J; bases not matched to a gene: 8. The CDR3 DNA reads TGTGCCAGCAGCTCAATAGGACTAGCGGGGATAACAGATACGCAGTATTTT. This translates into CASSSIGLAGITDTQYF.

Here the CDR3 reads CASSIGLGSPHEQYF. Here the CDR3 DNA reads TGTGCCAGTAGTATAGGTCTAGGCTCGCCCCACGAGCAGTACTTC. The chain has TRBV19 and TRBJ2-7; D remains ambiguous. Germline V gene data show CDR1 as LNHDA and CDR2 as SQIVND (reference sequence). Trimming pared 1 base from V and 5 bases from J, leaving 15 bases between. The length of the CDR3 is 15 residues.

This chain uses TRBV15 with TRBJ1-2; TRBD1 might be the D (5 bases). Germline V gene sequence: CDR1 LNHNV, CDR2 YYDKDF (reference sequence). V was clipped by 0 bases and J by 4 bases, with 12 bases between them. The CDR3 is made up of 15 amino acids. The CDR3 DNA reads TGTGCCACCAGCAGAGATATCGGGGCCTCCTATGGCTACACCTTC. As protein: CATSRDIGASYGYTF.

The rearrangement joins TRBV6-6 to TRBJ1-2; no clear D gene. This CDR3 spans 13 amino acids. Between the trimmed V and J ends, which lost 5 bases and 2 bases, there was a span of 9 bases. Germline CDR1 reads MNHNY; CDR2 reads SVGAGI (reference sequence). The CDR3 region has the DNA TGTGCCAGCAGTCTGGTTACGAACTATGGCTACACCTTC. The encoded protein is CASSLVTNYGYTF.

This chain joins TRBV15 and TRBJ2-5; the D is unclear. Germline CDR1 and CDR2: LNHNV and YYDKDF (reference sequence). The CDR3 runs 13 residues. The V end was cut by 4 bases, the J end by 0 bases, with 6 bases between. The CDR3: CATSIGNQETQYF. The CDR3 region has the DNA TGTGCCACCAGCATCGGAAACCAAGAGACCCAGTACTTC.

CDR3: CASSEEISGQGLSTYGYTF. The CDR3 DNA is TGTGCCAGCAGTGAAGAAATCTCGGGACAGGGCCTGTCTACCTATGGCTACACCTTC. The chain uses TRBV6-1 and TRBJ1-2; TRBD1 agrees at 9 bases. The junction had 16 bases not matched to a gene; V was cut back by 1 base and J by 4 bases. This CDR3 has 19 amino acids. The V gene's germline CDR1 is MNHNS and CDR2 SASEGT.

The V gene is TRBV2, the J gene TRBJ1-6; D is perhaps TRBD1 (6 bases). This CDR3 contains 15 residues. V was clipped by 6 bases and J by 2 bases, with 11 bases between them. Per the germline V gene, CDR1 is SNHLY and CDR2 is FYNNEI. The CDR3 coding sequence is TGTGCCAGCAGACGGGGGGACACCTATAATTCACCCCTCCACTTT. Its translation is CASRRGDTYNSPLHF.

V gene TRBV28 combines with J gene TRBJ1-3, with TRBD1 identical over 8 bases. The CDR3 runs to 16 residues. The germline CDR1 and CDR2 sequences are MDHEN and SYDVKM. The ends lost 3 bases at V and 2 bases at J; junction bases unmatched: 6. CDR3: CASSLLGQGTGNTIYF. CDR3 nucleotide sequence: TGTGCCAGCAGTTTGCTAGGACAGGGAACTGGAAACACCATATATTTT.

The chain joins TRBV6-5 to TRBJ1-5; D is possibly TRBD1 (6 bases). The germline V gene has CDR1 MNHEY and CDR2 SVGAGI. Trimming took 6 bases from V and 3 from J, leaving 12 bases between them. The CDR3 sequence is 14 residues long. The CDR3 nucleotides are TGTGCCAGCAGGAGGGACACCGTCAATCAGCCCCAGCATTTT. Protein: CASRRDTVNQPQHF.

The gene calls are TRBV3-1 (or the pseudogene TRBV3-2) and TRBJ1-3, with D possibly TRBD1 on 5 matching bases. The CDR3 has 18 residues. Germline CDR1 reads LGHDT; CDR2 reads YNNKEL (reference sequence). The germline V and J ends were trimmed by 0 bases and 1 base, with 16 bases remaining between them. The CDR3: CASSQEGGRLSSGNTIYF. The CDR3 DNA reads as TGTGCCAGCAGCCAAGAGGGGGGTAGGTTGAGTTCTGGAAACACCATATATTTT.